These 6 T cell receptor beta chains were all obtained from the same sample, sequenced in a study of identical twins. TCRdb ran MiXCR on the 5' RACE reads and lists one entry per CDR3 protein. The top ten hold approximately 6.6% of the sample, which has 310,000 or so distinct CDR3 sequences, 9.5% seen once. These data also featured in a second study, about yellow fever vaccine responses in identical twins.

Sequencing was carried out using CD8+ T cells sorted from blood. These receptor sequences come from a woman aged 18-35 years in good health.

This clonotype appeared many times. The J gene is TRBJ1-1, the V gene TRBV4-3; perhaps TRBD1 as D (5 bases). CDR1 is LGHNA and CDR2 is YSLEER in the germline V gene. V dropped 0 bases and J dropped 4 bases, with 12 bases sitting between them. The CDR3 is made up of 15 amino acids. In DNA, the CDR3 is TGCGCCAGCAGCCAAGATACGGGGGGTTCCACTGAAGCTTTCTTT. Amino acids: CASSQDTGGSTEAFF.

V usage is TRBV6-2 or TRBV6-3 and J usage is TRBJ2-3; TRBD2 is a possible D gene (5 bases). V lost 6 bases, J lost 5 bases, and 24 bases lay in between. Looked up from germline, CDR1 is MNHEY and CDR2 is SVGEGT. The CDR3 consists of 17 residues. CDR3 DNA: TGTGCCAGCAGCATGAGAAGAGCGGTATTCGATGGAGATACGCAGTATTTT. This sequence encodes CASSMRRAVFDGDTQYF.

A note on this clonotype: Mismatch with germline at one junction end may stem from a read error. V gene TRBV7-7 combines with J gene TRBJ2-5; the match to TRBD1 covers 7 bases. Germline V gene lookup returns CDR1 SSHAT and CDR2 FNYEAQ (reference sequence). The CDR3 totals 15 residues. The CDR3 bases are TGTGCTAGCAGCTTATACCCGGGGACAGAAGAGACCCAGTACTTC. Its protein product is CASSLYPGTEETQYF.

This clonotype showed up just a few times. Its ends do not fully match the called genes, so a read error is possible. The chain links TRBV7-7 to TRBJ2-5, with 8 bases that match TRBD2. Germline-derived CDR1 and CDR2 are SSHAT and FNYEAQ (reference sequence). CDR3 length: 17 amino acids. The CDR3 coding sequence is TGTGCTAGCAGCACCGGACAGATCGGGGGGGGAGGGGAGACCCAGTACTTC. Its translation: CASSTGQIGGGGETQYF.

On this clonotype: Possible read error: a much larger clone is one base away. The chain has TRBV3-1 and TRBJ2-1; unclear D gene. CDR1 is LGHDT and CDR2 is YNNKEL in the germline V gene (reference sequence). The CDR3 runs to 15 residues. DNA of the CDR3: TGTGCCTGCAGCCAAGAAACACTGGTCTACAATGAGCAGTTCTTC. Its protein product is CACSQETLVYNEQFF.

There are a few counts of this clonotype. The CDR3 sequence is CASSPNQPMTSGRARTTDTQYF. For the CDR3, the DNA is TGTGCCAGCAGCCCAAACCAACCCATGACTAGCGGGAGGGCAAGGACGACAGATACGCAGTATTTT. The gene calls are TRBV4-2 and TRBJ2-3; 14 bases are shared with TRBD2. V was pared by 4 bases and J by 3 bases, with 21 bases of the junction left unmatched. CDR1 and CDR2 (germline): LGHNA, YNFKEQ. The CDR3 sequence is 22 residues long.